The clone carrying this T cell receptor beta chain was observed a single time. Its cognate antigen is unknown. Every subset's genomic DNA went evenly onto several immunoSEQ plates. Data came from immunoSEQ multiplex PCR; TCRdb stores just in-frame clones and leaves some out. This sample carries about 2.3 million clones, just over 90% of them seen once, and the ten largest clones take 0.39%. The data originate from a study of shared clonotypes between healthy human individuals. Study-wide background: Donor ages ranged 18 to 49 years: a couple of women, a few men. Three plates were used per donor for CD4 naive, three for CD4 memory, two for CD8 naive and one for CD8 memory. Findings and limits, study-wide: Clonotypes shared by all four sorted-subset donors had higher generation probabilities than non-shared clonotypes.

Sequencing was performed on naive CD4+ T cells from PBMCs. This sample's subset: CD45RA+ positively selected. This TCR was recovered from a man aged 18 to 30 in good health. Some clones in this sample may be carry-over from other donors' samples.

The CDR3, as DNA: TGTGCCAGCAGTGACGCGGGACGGGGCCACGAGCAGTACTTC. Protein product: CASSDAGRGHEQYF. The rearrangement joins TRBV27 to TRBJ2-7; D may be TRBD2 (6 bases). The V gene's germline CDR1 is MNHEY and CDR2 SMNVEV (reference sequence). CDR3 length: 14 residues. Trimming shortened V by 5 bases and J by 5 bases, and 16 bases separated the two germline ends.